These T cell receptor beta chains were read from a single sample in a study of shared clonotypes between healthy human individuals. Generated by immunoSEQ multiplex PCR, the TCRdb table keeps only in-frame clones and is missing some. The data contain roughly 2.6 million clones, roughly nine tenths of them seen just once; the ten biggest clones take up about 0.13%. The sequencing sample was made of naive CD4+ T cells sorted from blood. These receptors were obtained from a man between 18 and 29 years old in good health. The CDR3 runs from the conserved cysteine through the conserved F or W. D genes are given only for firm matches. Clone size is shown for a subset of rows, as once, few, many or a class of expanded clone.

TRBJ2-7,.,TRBD2,TRBV6-5,CASSWTSGRAKNEQYF,TGTGCCAGCAGTTGGACTAGCGGGAGGGCGAAAAACGAGCAGTACTTC
TRBJ2-7,.,TRBD1,TRBV5-1,CASSLGWTGNEQYF,TGCGCCAGCAGCTTGGGTTGGACAGGGAACGAGCAGTACTTC
TRBJ1-2,.,.,TRBV5-1,CASSLASQAGYTF,TGCGCCAGCAGCTTGGCGAGTCAGGCTGGCTACACCTTC
TRBJ2-1,once,.,TRBV25-1,CASSESAMRDEQFF,TGTGCCAGCAGTGAAAGCGCTATGAGGGATGAGCAGTTCTTC
TRBJ2-7,.,.,TRBV5-1,CASSLVSAGSKYF,TGCGCCAGCAGCTTGGTGTCGGCGGGGTCCAAATACTTC
TRBJ2-2,.,.,TRBV5-1,CASSLEGTWTGELFF,TGCGCCAGCAGCTTGGAAGGCACCTGGACCGGGGAGCTGTTTTTT
TRBJ1-2,.,.,TRBV5-1,CASSLEAANYGYTF,TGCGCCAGCAGCTTGGAGGCAGCGAACTATGGCTACACCTTC
TRBJ1-1,.,.,TRBV5-1,CASSLGSSVGNTEAFF,TGCGCCAGCAGCTTGGGGTCATCAGTCGGAAACACTGAAGCTTTCTTT
TRBJ2-1,.,TRBD1,TRBV5-1,CASSLTGTYNEQFF,TGCGCCAGCAGCCTGACAGGGACCTACAATGAGCAGTTCTTC
TRBJ1-2,.,.,TRBV5-1,CASSLPQGFGYTF,TGCGCCAGCAGCTTGCCGCAGGGGTTTGGCTACACCTTC
TRBJ2-7,.,TRBD1,TRBV6-1,CASSELGLGQGASYEQYF,TGTGCCAGCAGTGAATTAGGGCTCGGACAGGGGGCTTCCTACGAGCAGTACTTC
TRBJ2-7,once,.,TRBV6-6,CASRSPGISYEQYF,TGTGCCAGCAGATCCCCGGGGATCTCCTACGAGCAGTACTTC
TRBJ2-7,.,.,TRBV19,CASSISGGSRVYEQYF,TGTGCCAGTAGTATATCCGGAGGGAGCAGGGTCTACGAGCAGTACTTC
TRBJ2-7,.,.,TRBV5-1,CASSLGGISYEQYF,TGCGCCAGCAGCTTGGGCGGGATATCCTACGAGCAGTACTTC
TRBJ1-2,.,.,TRBV5-6,CASSVYQGNSAGYTF,TGTGCCAGCAGCGTATACCAGGGTAACAGCGCCGGCTACACCTTC
TRBJ1-3,.,.,TRBV11-3,CASSLDGRRSSGNTIYF,TGTGCCAGCAGCTTAGATGGACGGCGGAGCTCTGGAAACACCATATATTTT
TRBJ1-4,.,.,TRBV7-6,CASSAQGGRDEKLFF,TGTGCCAGCAGCGCTCAGGGTGGTCGGGATGAAAAACTGTTTTTT
TRBJ2-3,.,TRBD1,TRBV6-5,CASSSEDRGWNTQYF,TGTGCCAGCAGTTCCGAAGACAGGGGATGGAATACGCAGTATTTT
TRBJ1-2,.,.,TRBV19,CASSHTPYGYTF,TGTGCCAGTAGTCACACACCCTATGGCTACACCTTC
TRBJ2-3,.,TRBD2,TRBV7-2,CASSLISGRFGDTQYF,TGTGCCAGCAGCTTAATCAGCGGGAGGTTTGGGGATACGCAGTATTTT
TRBJ1-5,.,TRBD1,TRBV19,CASGDRGLSNQPQHF,TGTGCCAGTGGGGACAGGGGGCTATCGAATCAGCCCCAGCATTTT
TRBJ2-7,once,TRBD1,TRBV5-1,CASSLDRGPPYEQYF,TGCGCCAGCAGCTTGGACAGGGGGCCCCCCTACGAGCAGTACTTC
TRBJ2-7,.,.,TRBV19,CASSKTGPNYEQYF,TGTGCCAGTAGTAAAACCGGGCCGAACTACGAGCAGTACTTC
TRBJ1-5,.,.,TRBV30,CAWSQSRNQPQHF,TGTGCCTGGAGTCAGTCCCGAAATCAGCCCCAGCATTTT
TRBJ2-4,.,.,TRBV6-1,CASSGTDLLAKNIQYF,TGTGCCAGCAGTGGGACAGACCTACTAGCCAAAAACATTCAGTACTTC
TRBJ2-1,.,.,TRBV5-8,CASSLMGNSYNEQFF,TGTGCCAGCAGCTTGATGGGGAATTCCTACAATGAGCAGTTCTTC
TRBJ2-1,.,.,TRBV7-2,CASSLSRGYNEQFF,TGTGCCAGCAGCTTATCCAGGGGATACAATGAGCAGTTCTTC
TRBJ1-5,once,TRBD1,TRBV11-3,CASSRGQVGNQPQHF,TGTGCCAGCAGCCGGGGACAGGTCGGGAATCAGCCCCAGCATTTT
TRBJ1-3,.,.,TRBV4-2,CASSQVGYTIYF,TGTGCCAGCAGCCAAGTGGGATATACCATATATTTT
TRBJ2-3,.,.,TRBV9,CASSPHTLGSGDTQYF,TGTGCCAGCAGCCCTCACACCCTGGGTTCCGGAGATACGCAGTATTTT
TRBJ2-3,.,TRBD2,TRBV6-1,CASSEVLAGYRDTQYF,TGTGCCAGCAGTGAAGTGCTAGCGGGGTATCGAGATACGCAGTATTTT
TRBJ1-1,.,.,TRBV20-1,CSANPVTEAFF,TGCAGTGCCAACCCGGTTACTGAAGCTTTCTTT
TRBJ2-7,once,.,TRBV30,CAWSILNPDEQYF,TGTGCCTGGAGTATCTTGAACCCAGACGAGCAGTACTTC
TRBJ1-6,.,.,TRBV19,CASSIVKGGNSPLHF,TGTGCCAGTAGTATAGTAAAAGGGGGAAATTCACCCCTCCACTTT
TRBJ2-3,.,.,TRBV7-2,CASSWGGRGDGDTQYF,TGTGCCAGCAGCTGGGGAGGCCGGGGCGACGGAGATACGCAGTATTTT
TRBJ2-5,few,TRBD1,TRBV27,CASSWDREGETQYF,TGTGCCAGCAGTTGGGACAGGGAGGGGGAGACCCAGTACTTC
TRBJ2-7,.,.,TRBV10-3,CAISERLAGEQYF,TGTGCCATCAGTGAGAGGCTGGCGGGGGAGCAGTACTTC
TRBJ2-7,.,TRBD1,TRBV28,CASSIARTGVDEQYF,TGTGCCAGCAGTATCGCTCGGACAGGGGTTGACGAGCAGTACTTC
TRBJ2-7,.,.,TRBV2,CASCREGIHEQYF,TGTGCCAGCTGCCGCGAGGGCATCCACGAGCAGTACTTC
TRBJ2-7,.,TRBD1,TRBV6-6,CASRTGDYEQYF,TGTGCCAGCCGGACAGGAGACTACGAGCAGTACTTC
TRBJ2-3,.,TRBD1,TRBV5-6,CASSLGTGNIDTQYF,TGTGCCAGCAGCTTGGGGACAGGGAATATAGATACGCAGTATTTT
TRBJ1-1,.,.,TRBV11-3,CARWGDTEAFF,TGTGCCAGGTGGGGGGACACTGAAGCTTTCTTT
TRBJ2-3,.,.,TRBV5-1,CASSYLVAGSTDTQYF,TGCGCCAGCAGCTACCTCGTTGCGGGGTCCACAGATACGCAGTATTTT
TRBJ1-1,.,.,TRBV28,CASSLPWPTEAFF,TGTGCCAGCAGTTTACCTTGGCCGACTGAAGCTTTCTTT
TRBJ1-6,few,.,TRBV7-9,CASSPPGHVNSPLHF,TGTGCCAGCAGCCCGCCGGGACACGTGAATTCACCCCTCCACTTT
TRBJ2-6,.,.,TRBV5-1,CASSSSLDRSGANVLTF,TGCGCCAGCAGCTCCTCACTTGACAGGTCTGGGGCCAACGTCCTGACTTTC
TRBJ1-2,once,.,TRBV14,CASSPLAGTNYGYTF,TGTGCCAGCAGCCCTCTGGCAGGAACTAACTATGGCTACACCTTC
TRBJ1-5,.,.,TRBV6-6,CASRWAVYSNQPQHF,TGTGCCAGCAGATGGGCCGTTTATAGCAATCAGCCCCAGCATTTT